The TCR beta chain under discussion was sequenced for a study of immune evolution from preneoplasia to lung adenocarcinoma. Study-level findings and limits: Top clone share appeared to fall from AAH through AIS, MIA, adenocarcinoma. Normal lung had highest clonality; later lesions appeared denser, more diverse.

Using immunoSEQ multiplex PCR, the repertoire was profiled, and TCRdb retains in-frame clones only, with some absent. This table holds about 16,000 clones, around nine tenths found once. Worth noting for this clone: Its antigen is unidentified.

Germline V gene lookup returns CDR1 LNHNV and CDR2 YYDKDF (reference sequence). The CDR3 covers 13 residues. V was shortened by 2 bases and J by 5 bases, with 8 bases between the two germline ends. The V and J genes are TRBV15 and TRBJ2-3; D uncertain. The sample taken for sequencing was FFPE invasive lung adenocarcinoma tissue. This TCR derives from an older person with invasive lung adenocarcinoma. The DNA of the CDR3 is TGTGCCACCAGCAGAAACCCCGAAGATACGCAGTATTTT. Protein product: CATSRNPEDTQYF.